These 17 T cell receptor beta chains originate from one sample sequenced in a study of blood T cell repertoires in COVID-19. Profiled with immunoSEQ multiplex PCR; TCRdb holds only in-frame clones, not every one. The data hold 390,000 or so clones, with 90% observed a single time. Material for sequencing was peripheral blood. The receptors here all came from a man younger than 35 with active or convalescent COVID-19.

On this clone: One end of the junction is discordant with germline, which a read error may explain. V and J are TRBV2 and TRBJ2-5, with D hard to call. The CDR3 contains 13 residues. The germline V gene has CDR1 SNHLY and CDR2 FYNNEI. CDR3 sequence reads: CASSEGSRRRGDF. CDR3 DNA: TGTGCCAGCAGTGAAGGGAGCCGCCGGAGAGGTGACTTC. Supplemented by reference TRBV2 and TRBJ2-5, the full variable domain reads EPEVTQTPSHQVTQMGQEVILRCVPISNHLYFYWYRQILGQKVEFLVSFYNNEISEKSEIFDDQFSVERPDGSNFTLKIRSTKLEDSAMYFCASSEGSRRRGDFGPGTRLLVL.

This sequence joins TRBV7-3 and TRBJ1-2, with 9 nucleotides matching TRBD1. With V trimmed by 5 bases and J by 7 bases, 5 bases remained unmatched. The CDR3 has 13 amino acids. From germline, CDR1 is SGHTA and CDR2 FQGTGA. The CDR3 nucleotides are TGTGCCAGCAGCAGAACAGGGGGCGGTGGCTACACCTTC. As protein: CASSRTGGGGYTF.

V and J are TRBV9 and TRBJ2-7, with D tentatively TRBD1 (5 bases). The CDR3 is made up of 14 amino acids. The germline CDR1 and CDR2 sequences are SGDLS and YYNGEE. Between the trimmed V and J ends, which lost 4 bases and 2 bases, there was a span of 13 bases. This CDR3 is CASSQSDKPYEQYF. CDR3 DNA: TGTGCCAGCAGCCAATCGGACAAACCCTACGAGCAGTACTTC.

This clone showed up just a few times. The chain links TRBV6-5 to TRBJ1-4; D uncertain. V was trimmed by 6 bases and J by 7 bases, leaving 12 bases between them. The CDR3 covers 13 residues. Per germline, CDR1 MNHEY and CDR2 SVGAGI. CDR3 nucleotide sequence: TGTGCCAGCAGAAACAGTTTCGGTGAAAAACTGTTTTTT. Translating it yields CASRNSFGEKLFF.

The chain employs TRBV29-1 and TRBJ2-5; D unclear. This CDR3 region has 11 residues. The germline V gene encodes CDR1 SQVTM and CDR2 ANQGSEA. V lost 5 bases to trimming and J lost 5 bases, with 9 bases between them. CDR3 residues: CSVLWAETQYF. In nucleotides, the CDR3 is TGCAGCGTTCTCTGGGCGGAGACCCAGTACTTC.

The chain employs TRBV3-1 (or the pseudogene TRBV3-2) and TRBJ2-7; D is undetermined. Looked up from germline, CDR1 is LGHDT and CDR2 is YNNKEL (reference sequence). The CDR3 is 13 residues long. V was cut by 1 base and J by 3 bases, with 7 bases left in between. CDR3 coding DNA: TGTGCCAGCAGCCAAGCCAGGAACTACGAGCAGTACTTC. Translating it yields CASSQARNYEQYF.

This chain connects TRBV9 to TRBJ2-3; 14 nucleotides align to TRBD2. The CDR3 is made up of 18 amino acids. Germline CDR1 reads SGDLS; CDR2 reads YYNGEE. With V trimmed by 0 bases and J by 7 bases, 10 bases remained unmatched. CDR3 DNA: TGTGCCAGCAGCGTAGCCAGGGGACTAGCGGGAGAAGGATATACGCAGTATTTT. Encoded protein: CASSVARGLAGEGYTQYF. The full variable domain, rest sourced from reference TRBV9 and TRBJ2-3, is DSGVTQTPKHLITATGQRVTLRCSPRSGDLSVYWYQQSLDQGLQFLIQYYNGEERAKGNILERFSAQQFPDLHSELNLSSLELGDSALYFCASSVARGLAGEGYTQYFGPGTRLTVL.

The J gene is TRBJ1-5, the V gene TRBV3-1 (or the pseudogene TRBV3-2), with D maybe TRBD1 (5 bases). The ends were cut back, 1 base at V and 5 bases at J, with 9 bases in the middle. From germline, CDR1 is LGHDT and CDR2 YNNKEL (reference sequence). The CDR3 is made up of 14 amino acids. The CDR3 region is CASSQGQRDQPQHF. For the CDR3, the DNA is TGTGCCAGCAGCCAAGGACAGCGAGATCAGCCCCAGCATTTT.

The chain has TRBV27 and TRBJ2-1, with TRBD2 matching over 13 bases. Germline-derived CDR1 and CDR2 are MNHEY and SMNVEV (reference sequence). V gave up 5 bases and J gave up 5 bases; unmatched junction bases: 3. The CDR3 is 15 amino acids. CDR3 in amino acids: CASSPGLAGHNEQFF. The CDR3, as DNA: TGTGCCAGCAGTCCGGGACTAGCGGGGCACAATGAGCAGTTCTTC.

The chain combines TRBV19 with TRBJ1-1; D is unclear. The CDR3 runs 9 residues. The V gene lost 9 bases and the J gene lost 7 bases, with 6 bases spanning the gap. Germline V gene sequence: CDR1 LNHDA, CDR2 SQIVND (reference sequence). The CDR3 sequence: CASKNEAFF. As DNA, the CDR3 is TGTGCCAGCAAAAATGAAGCTTTCTTT. Full variable domain (remainder filled in from reference TRBV19 and TRBJ1-1): DGGITQSPKYLFRKEGQNVTLSCEQNLNHDAMYWYRQDPGQGLRLIYYSQIVNDFQKGDIAEGYSVSREKKESFPLTVTSAQKNPTAFYLCASKNEAFFGQGTRLTVV.

The rearrangement links TRBV6-1 to TRBJ1-2; D is uncertain. This CDR3 region has 13 residues. V dropped 3 bases and J dropped 5 bases, with 10 bases sitting between them. In germline, CDR1 is MNHNS, CDR2 SASEGT. CDR3 region: CASSDRQFYGYTF. CDR3 coding DNA: TGTGCCAGCAGTGATCGTCAGTTTTATGGCTACACCTTC.

Only one count was recorded for this clone. The gene calls are TRBV2 and TRBJ1-1, with 11 nucleotides matching TRBD1. CDR1 and CDR2 from the germline V gene are SNHLY and FYNNEI. Trimming cost V 9 bases and J 4 bases; bases outside gene matches: 4. The length of the CDR3 is 13 residues. The CDR3 nucleotides read TGTGCCAGTGGACAGGGGGCTGGCACTGAAGCTTTCTTT. Translating gives CASGQGAGTEAFF.

V gene TRBV6-2 or TRBV6-3 combines with J gene TRBJ2-1; 15 bases line up with TRBD2. V lost 5 bases, J lost 10 bases, and 6 bases stayed unmatched. This CDR3 region has 15 residues. CDR1 is MNHEY, CDR2 SVGEGT, per germline. This CDR3 is CASSRTSGRALEQFF. CDR3 bases: TGTGCCAGCAGTAGGACTAGCGGGAGGGCCTTGGAGCAGTTCTTC.

The chain joins TRBV12-5 to TRBJ2-5, with 7 positions matching TRBD1. Germline values: CDR1 LGHNT, CDR2 FRNRAP. The V gene end was trimmed by 11 bases and the J gene end by 2 bases; junction bases not matched to a gene: 2. The CDR3 sequence is 11 residues long. CDR3 DNA: TGTGCTCCGACAGGGCAAGAGACCCAGTACTTC. This encodes CAPTGQETQYF.

The V and J genes are TRBV19 and TRBJ1-2; TRBD1 agrees at 7 bases. This CDR3 contains 16 residues. In germline, CDR1 is LNHDA, CDR2 SQIVND (reference sequence). Germline trimming cut 7 bases from V and 7 bases from J; bases unmatched to any gene: 18. CDR3 protein: CASKGETGLYARGYTF. The CDR3 nucleotides are TGTGCCAGTAAGGGGGAGACAGGGCTTTATGCGCGTGGCTACACCTTC.

This rearrangement joins TRBV15 to TRBJ2-5; 9 nucleotides line up with TRBD2. V lost 4 bases, J lost 1 base, and 13 bases stayed unmatched. CDR1 is LNHNV and CDR2 is YYDKDF in the germline V gene (reference sequence). The CDR3 sequence is 18 residues long. The CDR3 loop is CATSTRLAVTVAQETQYF. The CDR3 nucleotides read TGTGCCACCAGCACTCGACTAGCGGTAACCGTCGCCCAAGAGACCCAGTACTTC.

The V and J genes are TRBV6-6 and TRBJ1-2, with D tentatively TRBD1 (6 bases). The CDR3 is made up of 15 amino acids. Germline loops: CDR1 MNHNY, CDR2 SVGAGI (reference sequence). V was shortened by 2 bases and J by 8 bases, with 18 bases between the two germline ends. The CDR3, as DNA: TGTGCCAGCAGTTACCAGGGGACCTCCTCCTGGGGCTACACCTTC. It specifies CASSYQGTSSWGYTF.